These 6 T cell receptor beta chains came from one sample sequenced in a study of T-cell memory formation after mild COVID-19. TCRdb re-called the 5' RACE reads through MiXCR, storing one row per CDR3 protein. The table shows some 350,000 distinct CDR3 sequences, with roughly 15% occurring only once. The sequenced material came from PBMCs or a T cell subset sorted from them (not recorded which). These receptors all stem from a man younger than 35 who had mild COVID-19 (a few samples of this study predate the infection). Cell type and time point are not known.

The rearrangement joins TRBV20-1 to TRBJ2-1; tentative D call: TRBD2 (6 bases). There are 14 residues in the CDR3. Germline lookup yields CDR1 DFQATT and CDR2 SNEGSKA (reference sequence). Trimming removed 2 bases from V and 9 bases from J, with 17 bases in between. Written as DNA, the CDR3 is TGCAGTGCTAGATATCGGATCCTCGGGGGTGAGCAGTTCTTC. Its translation is CSARYRILGGEQFF.

This chain uses TRBV14 with TRBJ1-1; no definite D call. With 4 bases removed from V and 1 base from J, the gap between germline ends came to 10 bases. The CDR3 is made up of 14 amino acids. CDR1 and CDR2 (germline): SGHDN, FVKESK. The CDR3 reads CASSRRLGNTEAFF. As DNA, the CDR3 is TGTGCCAGCAGCCGACGACTTGGGAACACTGAAGCTTTCTTT.

The sample holds many counts of this clonotype. The chain carries TRBV7-8 and TRBJ2-3; either TRBD1 or TRBD2 may supply D (6 bases each). Germline CDR1 reads SGHVS; CDR2 reads FQNEAQ. V lost 0 bases and J lost 6, with 13 bases in between. This CDR3 contains 15 residues. The CDR3 reads CASSLAKGGRDTQYF. The CDR3 DNA reads TGTGCCAGCAGCTTAGCCAAGGGGGGACGCGATACGCAGTATTTT.

The J gene is TRBJ2-1, the V gene TRBV6-2 or TRBV6-3, with TRBD2 as a possible D gene (6 bases). Trimming removed 0 bases from V and 6 bases from J, with 9 bases in between. CDR1 and CDR2 (germline): MNHEY, SVGEGT. The CDR3 extends over 14 amino acids. The CDR3 here is CASSYSPGGNEQFF. In DNA, the CDR3 is TGTGCCAGCAGTTACTCCCCCGGGGGCAATGAGCAGTTCTTC.

The rearrangement uses TRBV23-1 and TRBJ2-5; 14 positions agree with TRBD2. TRBV23-1 is noted as an ORF with a role that remains uncertain. The CDR3 totals 18 residues. V shed 2 bases and J 9 bases; nucleotides not matched to a gene: 14. The CDR3 nucleotides read TGCGCCAGCAGTCAACCTGGGACTAGCGGGGGCCGACGAGCGGCCCAGTACTTC. This gives the protein CASSQPGTSGGRRAAQYF.

The chain is built from TRBV5-1 and TRBJ2-3; the D is unclear. CDR1 is SGHRS and CDR2 is YFSETQ in the germline V gene. The CDR3 has 15 residues. Trimming left V 2 bases short and J 0 bases short, with 10 bases between. The DNA of the CDR3 is TGCGCCAGCAGCTTCGACCCTATTAGCACAGATACGCAGTATTTT. This codes for CASSFDPISTDTQYF.